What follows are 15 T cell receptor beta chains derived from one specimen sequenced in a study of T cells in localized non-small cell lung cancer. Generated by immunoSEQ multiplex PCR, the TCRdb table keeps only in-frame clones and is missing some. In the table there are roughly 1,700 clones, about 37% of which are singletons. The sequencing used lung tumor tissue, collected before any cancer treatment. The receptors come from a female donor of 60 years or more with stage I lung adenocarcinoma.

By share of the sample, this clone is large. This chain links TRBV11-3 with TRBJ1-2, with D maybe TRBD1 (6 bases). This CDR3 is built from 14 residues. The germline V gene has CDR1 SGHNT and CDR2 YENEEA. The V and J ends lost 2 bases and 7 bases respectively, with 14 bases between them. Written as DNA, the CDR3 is TGTGCCAGCAGCTTAAGTAGACAGGAACTTGGCTACACCTTC. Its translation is CASSLSRQELGYTF. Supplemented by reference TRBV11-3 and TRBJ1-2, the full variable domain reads EAGVVQSPRYKIIEKKQPVAFWCNPISGHNTLYWYLQNLGQGPELLIRYENEEAVDDSQLPKDRFSAERLKGVDSTLKIQPAELGDSAVYLCASSLSRQELGYTFGSGTRLTVV.

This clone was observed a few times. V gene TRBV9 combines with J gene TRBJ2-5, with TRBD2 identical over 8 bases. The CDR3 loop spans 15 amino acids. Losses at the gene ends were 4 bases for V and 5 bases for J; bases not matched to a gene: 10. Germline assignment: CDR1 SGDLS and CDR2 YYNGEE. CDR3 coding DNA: TGTGCCAGCAGCTCTCAAAGCGGGGGTGGGGAGACCCAGTACTTC. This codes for CASSSQSGGGETQYF.

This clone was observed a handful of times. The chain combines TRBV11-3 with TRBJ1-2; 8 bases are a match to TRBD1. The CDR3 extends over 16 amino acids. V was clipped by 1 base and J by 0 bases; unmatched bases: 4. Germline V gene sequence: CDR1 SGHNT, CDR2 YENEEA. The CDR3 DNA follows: TGTGCCAGCAGCTTAGGGACAGGGTTTTCTAACTATGGCTACACCTTC. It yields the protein CASSLGTGFSNYGYTF.

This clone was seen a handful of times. The CDR3 bases are TGTGCCAGCAATACGGGGACGGACGAAGCTTTCTTT. It translates to CASNTGTDEAFF. The gene calls are TRBV25-1 and TRBJ1-1, with D possibly TRBD1 on 5 matching bases. Trimming removed 7 bases at V and 8 bases at J, with 14 bases between. This CDR3 comprises 12 residues. Germline values: CDR1 MGHDK, CDR2 SYGVNS.

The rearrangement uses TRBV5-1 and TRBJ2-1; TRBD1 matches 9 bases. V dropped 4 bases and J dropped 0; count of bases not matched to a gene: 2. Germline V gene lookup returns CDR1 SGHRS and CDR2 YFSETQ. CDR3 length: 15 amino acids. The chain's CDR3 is CASSTGGLSYNEQFF. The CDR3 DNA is TGCGCCAGCAGCACAGGGGGCCTCTCCTACAATGAGCAGTTCTTC.

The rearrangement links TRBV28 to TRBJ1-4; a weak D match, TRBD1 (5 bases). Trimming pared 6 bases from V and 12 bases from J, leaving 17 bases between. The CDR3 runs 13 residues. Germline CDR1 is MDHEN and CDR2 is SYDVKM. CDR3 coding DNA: TGTGCCAGCAGCCCCAGTTTCTGGACACAACTGTTTTTT. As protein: CASSPSFWTQLFF. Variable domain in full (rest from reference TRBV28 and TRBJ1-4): DVKVTQSSRYLVKRTGEKVFLECVQDMDHENMFWYRQDPGLGLRLIYFSYDVKMKEKGDIPEGYSVSREKKERFSLILESASTNQTSMYLCASSPSFWTQLFFGSGTQLSVL.

CDR3 nucleotide sequence: TGTGCCAGTAGATCGGCCAGCTCGGGTCAGCCCCAGCATTTT. Encoded protein: CASRSASSGQPQHF. The chain uses TRBV19 and TRBJ1-5; D gene unclear. This CDR3 is 14 amino acids long. The germline V and J ends were trimmed by 6 bases and 6 bases, with 15 bases remaining between them. CDR1 and CDR2 from the germline V gene are LNHDA and SQIVND (reference sequence).

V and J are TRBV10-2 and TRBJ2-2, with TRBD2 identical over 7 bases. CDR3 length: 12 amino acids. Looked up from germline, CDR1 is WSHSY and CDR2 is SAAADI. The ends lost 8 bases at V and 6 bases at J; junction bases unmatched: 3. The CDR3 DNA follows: TGCGCCAGCGCGGGGGTTTCCGGGGAGCTGTTTTTT. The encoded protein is CASAGVSGELFF.

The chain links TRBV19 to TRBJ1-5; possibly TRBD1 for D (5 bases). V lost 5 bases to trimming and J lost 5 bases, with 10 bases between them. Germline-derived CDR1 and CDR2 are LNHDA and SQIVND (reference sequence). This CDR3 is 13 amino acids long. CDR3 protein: CASSSGRDQPQHF. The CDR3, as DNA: TGTGCCAGTAGTTCAGGGAGGGATCAGCCCCAGCATTTT.

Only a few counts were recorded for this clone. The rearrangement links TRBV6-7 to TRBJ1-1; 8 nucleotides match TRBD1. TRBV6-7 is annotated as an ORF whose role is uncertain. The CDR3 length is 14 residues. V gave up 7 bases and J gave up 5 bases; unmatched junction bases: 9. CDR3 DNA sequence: TGTGCCAGCAATGATCAGGGGGCGAGGACTGAAGCTTTCTTT. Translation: CASNDQGARTEAFF.

The CDR3 sequence: CASSESLWGYTF. CDR3 sequence (DNA): TGCGCCAGCAGTGAGTCCCTTTGGGGCTACACCTTC. This chain joins TRBV10-2 and TRBJ1-2; D remains unclear. The V and J ends lost 0 bases and 8 bases respectively, with 7 bases between them. The CDR3 consists of 12 residues. Germline V gene data show CDR1 as WSHSY and CDR2 as SAAADI.

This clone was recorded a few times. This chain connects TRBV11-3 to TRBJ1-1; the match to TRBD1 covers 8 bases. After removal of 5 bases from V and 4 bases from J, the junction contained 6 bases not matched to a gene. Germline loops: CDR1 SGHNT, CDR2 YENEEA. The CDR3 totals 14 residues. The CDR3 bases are TGTGCCAGCAGCCTAGGGGGACAGGCCACTGAAGCTTTCTTT. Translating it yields CASSLGGQATEAFF.

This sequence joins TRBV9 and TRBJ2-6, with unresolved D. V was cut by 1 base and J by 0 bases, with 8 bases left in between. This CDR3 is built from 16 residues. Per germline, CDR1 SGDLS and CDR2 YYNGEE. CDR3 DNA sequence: TGTGCCAGCAGCGTATCAGTAAGCTCTGGGGCCAACGTCCTGACTTTC. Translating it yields CASSVSVSSGANVLTF.

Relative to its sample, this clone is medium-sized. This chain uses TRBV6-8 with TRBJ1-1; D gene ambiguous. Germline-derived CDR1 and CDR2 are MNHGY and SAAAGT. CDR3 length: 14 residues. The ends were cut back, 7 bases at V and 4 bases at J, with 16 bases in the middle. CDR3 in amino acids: CASTIPGWGTEAFF. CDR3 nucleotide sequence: TGTGCCAGCACTATACCGGGATGGGGCACTGAAGCTTTCTTT.

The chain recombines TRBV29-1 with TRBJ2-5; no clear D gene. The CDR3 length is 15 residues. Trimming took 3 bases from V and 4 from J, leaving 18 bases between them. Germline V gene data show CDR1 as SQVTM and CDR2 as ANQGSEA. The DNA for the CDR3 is TGCAGCGTTGACCCTCCGGGCTCCCTGGGAGAGACCCAGTACTTC. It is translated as CSVDPPGSLGETQYF.